The entry below describes one T cell receptor beta chain. Antigen specificity is unknown. Repertoires were generated with immunoSEQ multiplex PCR, while TCRdb's copy carries only in-frame clones and drops some. Seen here are 60,000 to 100,000 clones, about 93% observed once, and the top ten hold about a fifth. This sample stems from a study of OX40 agonist ivuxolimab in advanced cancers. The study, taken as a whole, reports: The specificity for antigen of the expanded peripheral T cells was not determined. Individuals who were partial responders at 0.1-3.0 mg/kg had clonal expansion that ranked among the lowest. There were, on average, more expanded clones in CD8+ T cells than in CD4+. Doses of 0.1 to 3.0 mg/kg were accompanied by clonal expansion of CD4+ and CD8+ blood T cells by week 6.

Germline V lookup: CDR1 MRHNA, CDR2 SNTAGT. V lost 2 bases to trimming and J lost 0 bases, with 13 bases between them. The CDR3 loop spans 16 amino acids. The TCR sequence derives from an adult with an advanced solid tumor such as melanoma, head and neck, liver or kidney cancer. The genes are TRBV6-4 and TRBJ1-2; no clear D. The input for sequencing was CD4+ or CD8+ T cells sorted from blood, taken in a trial of the OX40 agonist ivuxolimab. The CDR3 region has the DNA TGTGCCAGCAGTGACGTGACCCCATATTCTAACTATGGCTACACCTTC. Protein sequence: CASSDVTPYSNYGYTF.